This T cell receptor (beta chain) is drawn from a study of blood T cell repertoires in COVID-19. For the study at large: Sites across the United States, Italy and Spain contributed samples from acute and convalescent COVID-19. PBMCs, B-cell-depleted T cells, or T cells were the source of the cDNA or gDNA that made up the material.

Source study methods: Scientists estimated how many nucleated cells there were by amplifying reference gene primers. Produced via immunoSEQ multiplex PCR; TCRdb's table is partial and in-frame only. The DNA was the basis for D and trimming; V, J and clone size are from that table. Found here are about 74,000 clones, about 88% of them singletons; the top ten hold 2.5% to 3.5%. CDR1 is SNHLY, CDR2 FYNNEI, per germline. The CDR3 is 13 residues long. The V and J ends lost 7 bases and 1 base, in that order; junction bases with no gene match: 2. This chain connects TRBV2 to TRBJ1-1, with 8 bases identical to TRBD1. The specimen sequenced was peripheral blood. This TCR came from a man between 65 and 85 years old with active or convalescent COVID-19. CDR3 sequence: CASTTGGNTEAFF. For the CDR3, the DNA is TGTGCCAGCACCACAGGGGGGAACACTGAAGCTTTCTTT. Full variable domain (outside the CDR3, taken from reference TRBV2 and TRBJ1-1): EPEVTQTPSHQVTQMGQEVILRCVPISNHLYFYWYRQILGQKVEFLVSFYNNEISEKSEIFDDQFSVERPDGSNFTLKIRSTKLEDSAMYFCASTTGGNTEAFFGQGTRLTVV.